These 18 T cell receptor beta chains came from one sample sequenced in a study of vaccination and CD4 T cells after COVID-19. These TCRs' antigens remain unknown. Indicated treatment: roughly ten-day PBMC culture with coronavirus spike peptide pools or control peptides (ViraFEST assay). Cultured CD4+ T cell DNA underwent sequencing with the Oncomine TCR Beta short-read assay. TCRdb ran MiXCR on the PCR reads and lists one entry per CDR3 protein. The sample has about 14,000 distinct CDR3 sequences; 61% are singletons. What was sequenced was CD4+ T cells from blood, cultured in vitro. These receptors came from a human donor who had recovered from COVID-19.

The rearrangement links TRBV7-9 to TRBJ1-2; 9 nucleotides line up with TRBD1. This CDR3 contains 17 residues. Germline V CDR1 and CDR2: SEHNR, FQNEAQ (reference sequence). V shed 4 bases, J shed 8 bases, and the junction held 17 bases outside the gene matches. CDR3 coding DNA: TGTGCCAGCAGCTCACCTTCGACCGGGACAGGGCACAGGGGCTACACCTTC. Translation: CASSSPSTGTGHRGYTF.

The chain recombines TRBV6-1 with TRBJ2-2, with 9 nucleotides matching TRBD1. The CDR3 loop spans 14 amino acids. The germline V gene has CDR1 MNHNS and CDR2 SASEGT. J was trimmed by 5 bases and V by 7 bases; bases with no gene match: 5. The CDR3 protein is CASTRTGETGELFF. For the CDR3, the DNA is TGTGCCAGCACCCGGACAGGGGAAACCGGGGAGCTGTTTTTT.

The count of this clonotype is one. The V gene is TRBV30, the J gene TRBJ1-6; D possibly corresponds to TRBD1 (6 bases). The CDR3 runs 15 residues. Germline CDR1 is GTSNPN and CDR2 is SVGIG (reference sequence). Trimming shortened V by 5 bases and J by 8 bases, and 19 bases separated the two germline ends. The CDR3 loop reads CAWAKQGRLDSPLHF. In nucleotides, the CDR3 is TGTGCCTGGGCTAAACAGGGTCGGTTGGATTCACCCCTCCACTTT.

The rearrangement uses TRBV5-1 and TRBJ1-2, with 7 bases fitting TRBD1. With V trimmed by 2 bases and J by 3 bases, 4 bases remained unmatched. Germline V lookup: CDR1 SGHRS, CDR2 YFSETQ. The CDR3 runs to 14 residues. In DNA form, the CDR3 reads TGCGCCAGCAGCTTAGGAGACAGGGACTATGGCTACACCTTC. Translating it yields CASSLGDRDYGYTF.

V gene TRBV20-1 combines with J gene TRBJ1-5; 8 bases are shared with TRBD1. J gave up 7 bases and V 0 bases, and 5 bases lay outside the gene matches. Looked up from germline, CDR1 is DFQATT and CDR2 is SNEGSKA (reference sequence). CDR3 length equals 14 residues. This CDR3 is CSARDQQGDQPQHF. The CDR3 DNA sequence: TGCAGTGCTAGAGATCAACAGGGGGACCAGCCCCAGCATTTT.

CDR3 protein: CASSYAAGRNLYGYTF. CDR3 bases: TGTGCCAGCAGTTACGCAGCGGGGCGGAACCTCTATGGCTACACCTTC. The rearrangement links TRBV6-5 to TRBJ1-2; maybe TRBD1 (5 bases). The V gene's germline CDR1 is MNHEY and CDR2 SVGAGI. The CDR3 loop spans 16 amino acids. V was pared by 2 bases and J by 4 bases, with 17 bases between.

This clonotype has just a few counts. The chain links TRBV20-1 to TRBJ2-2; TRBD2 matches at 11 bases. Germline V CDR1 and CDR2: DFQATT, SNEGSKA (reference sequence). Trimming removed 7 bases from V and 1 base from J; junction bases left unmatched: 2. The CDR3 totals 14 residues. CDR3 DNA sequence: TGCAGTGGGCTAGCGGGAGGGAACACCGGGGAGCTGTTTTTT. Its translation is CSGLAGGNTGELFF.

This clonotype has just a few counts. The chain has TRBV10-1 and TRBJ2-1, with D possibly TRBD2 on 6 matching bases. This CDR3 comprises 18 residues. The germline CDR1 and CDR2 sequences are WNHNN and SYGVQD (reference sequence). V was pared by 2 bases and J by 5 bases, with 22 bases between. The CDR3, as DNA: TGCGCCAGCAGTGAGGAGAAGGAGCGGTCCTGGGGGGACAATGAGCAGTTCTTC. This codes for CASSEEKERSWGDNEQFF.

In DNA, the CDR3 is TGTGCCAGCAGTCTGGACCCCGGTAGTAATTCACCCCTCCACTTT. This translates into CASSLDPGSNSPLHF. This chain connects TRBV12-3 or TRBV12-4 to TRBJ1-6; D gene unclear. This CDR3 is built from 15 residues. The V gene lost 5 bases and the J gene lost 6 bases, with 14 bases spanning the gap.

The chain employs TRBV7-8 and TRBJ1-5; unclear D gene. The V end was cut by 2 bases, the J end by 0 bases, with 5 bases between. Germline assignment: CDR1 SGHVS and CDR2 FQNEAQ. CDR3 length: 14 residues. The CDR3 is CASSLIRSNQPQHF. The CDR3 DNA follows: TGTGCCAGCAGCTTAATCCGTAGCAATCAGCCCCAGCATTTT.

The chain is built from TRBV20-1 and TRBJ1-6; the D is unclear. Germline-derived CDR1 and CDR2 are DFQATT and SNEGSKA (reference sequence). V was pared by 1 base and J by 7 bases, with 17 bases between. This CDR3 is built from 16 residues. The CDR3 nucleotides are TGCAGTGCTAGAGTAGGGCTCGACGGACCAAATTCACCCCTCCACTTT. As protein: CSARVGLDGPNSPLHF.

The chain employs TRBV6-1 and TRBJ2-7, with a weak D call TRBD1 (5 bases). Trimming removed 6 bases from V and 3 bases from J, with 15 bases in between. The length of the CDR3 is 14 residues. CDR1 and CDR2 (germline): MNHNS, SASEGT. CDR3 nucleotide sequence: TGTGCCAGCAGCCACGCAGGGCCCGTCTACGAGCAGTACTTC. Protein product: CASSHAGPVYEQYF.

This chain uses TRBV12-3 or TRBV12-4 with TRBJ2-2; D gene uncertain. The V gene lost 5 bases and the J gene lost 7 bases, with 5 bases spanning the gap. This CDR3 region has 11 residues. The CDR3 spells CASSPVGELFF. Written as DNA, the CDR3 is TGTGCCAGCAGTCCGGTCGGGGAGCTGTTTTTT.

This chain uses TRBV10-3 with TRBJ1-5, with D uncertain. Germline V gene lookup returns CDR1 ENHRY and CDR2 SYGVKD. V lost 2 bases and J 3 bases, leaving 17 bases between the germline ends. The CDR3 runs 17 residues. CDR3: CAISEGKLGRNNQPQHF. The CDR3 bases are TGTGCCATCAGTGAGGGGAAACTCGGACGGAACAATCAGCCCCAGCATTTT.

The chain carries TRBV9 and TRBJ1-2; possibly TRBD1 for D (6 bases). The germline V gene has CDR1 SGDLS and CDR2 YYNGEE. The V gene lost 0 bases and the J gene lost 7 bases, with 10 bases spanning the gap. The CDR3 totals 13 residues. The CDR3 loop is CASSVVGGVGYTF. The CDR3 DNA reads TGTGCCAGCAGCGTAGTAGGGGGGGTTGGCTACACCTTC.

The chain links TRBV6-1 to TRBJ2-7, with 8 bases that match TRBD1. The CDR3 spans 14 residues. Germline CDR1 is MNHNS and CDR2 is SASEGT. Losses at the gene ends were 6 bases for V and 6 bases for J; bases not matched to a gene: 10. In DNA, the CDR3 is TGTGCCAGCAGGGCAGAATTGGACAGGGTCGAGCAGTACTTC. This gives the protein CASRAELDRVEQYF.

The gene calls are TRBV20-1 and TRBJ1-4; D might be TRBD1 (6 bases). This CDR3 has 14 amino acids. V was shortened by 0 bases and J by 8 bases, with 13 bases between the two germline ends. The V gene's germline CDR1 is DFQATT and CDR2 SNEGSKA (reference sequence). This CDR3 is CSARDPGVGEKLFF. CDR3 coding DNA: TGCAGTGCTAGAGATCCAGGGGTAGGAGAAAAACTGTTTTTT.

V usage is TRBV9 and J usage is TRBJ1-1, with D unresolved. Germline CDR1 reads SGDLS; CDR2 reads YYNGEE. The CDR3 loop spans 13 amino acids. Trimming left V 0 bases short and J 9 bases short, with 12 bases between. The CDR3 DNA follows: TGTGCCAGCAGCGTAGAGGACGGTGGACAAGCTTTCTTT. It encodes CASSVEDGGQAFF.